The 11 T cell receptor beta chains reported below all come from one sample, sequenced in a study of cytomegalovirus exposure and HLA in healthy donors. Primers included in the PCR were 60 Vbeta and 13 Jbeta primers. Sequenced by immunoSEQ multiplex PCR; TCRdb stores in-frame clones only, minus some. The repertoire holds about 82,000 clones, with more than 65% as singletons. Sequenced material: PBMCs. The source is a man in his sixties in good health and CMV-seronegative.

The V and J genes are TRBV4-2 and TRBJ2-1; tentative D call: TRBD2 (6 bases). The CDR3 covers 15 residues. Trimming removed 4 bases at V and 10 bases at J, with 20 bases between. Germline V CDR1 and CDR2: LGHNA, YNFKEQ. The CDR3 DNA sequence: TGTGCCAGCAGCCGAAATTGGGGGGAGAATAACGAGCAGTTCTTC. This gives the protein CASSRNWGENNEQFF.

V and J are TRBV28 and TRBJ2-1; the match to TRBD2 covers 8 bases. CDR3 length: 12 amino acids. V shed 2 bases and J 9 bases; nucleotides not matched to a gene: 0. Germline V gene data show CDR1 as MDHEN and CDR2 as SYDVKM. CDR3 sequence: CASSLTSGEQFF. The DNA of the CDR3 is TGTGCCAGCAGTTTAACTAGCGGTGAGCAGTTCTTC.

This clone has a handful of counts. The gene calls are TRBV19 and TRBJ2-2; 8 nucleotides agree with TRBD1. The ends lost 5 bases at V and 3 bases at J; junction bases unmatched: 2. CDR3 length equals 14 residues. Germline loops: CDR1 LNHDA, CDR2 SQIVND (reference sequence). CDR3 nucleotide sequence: TGTGCCAGTAGTGGACAGGGACACACCGGGGAGCTGTTTTTT. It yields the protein CASSGQGHTGELFF.

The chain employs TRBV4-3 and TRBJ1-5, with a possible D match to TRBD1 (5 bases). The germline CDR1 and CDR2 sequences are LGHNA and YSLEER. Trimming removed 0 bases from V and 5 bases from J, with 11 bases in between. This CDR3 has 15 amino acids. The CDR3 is CASSQDPRADQPQHF. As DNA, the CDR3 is TGCGCCAGCAGCCAAGATCCCAGGGCGGATCAGCCCCAGCATTTT.

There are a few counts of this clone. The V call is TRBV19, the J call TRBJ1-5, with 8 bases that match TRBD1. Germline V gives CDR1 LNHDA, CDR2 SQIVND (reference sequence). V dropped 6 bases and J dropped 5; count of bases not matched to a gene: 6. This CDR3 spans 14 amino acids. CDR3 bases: TGTGCCAGTAGGGCGACAGGGGCGGATCAGCCCCAGCATTTT. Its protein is CASRATGADQPQHF.

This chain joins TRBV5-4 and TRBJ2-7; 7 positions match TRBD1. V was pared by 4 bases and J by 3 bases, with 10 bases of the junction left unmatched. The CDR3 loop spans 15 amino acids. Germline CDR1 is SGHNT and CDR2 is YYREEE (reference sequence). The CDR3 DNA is TGTGCCAGCAGCGAGACGCAGGGGGTAGTCTACGAGCAGTACTTC. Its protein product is CASSETQGVVYEQYF.

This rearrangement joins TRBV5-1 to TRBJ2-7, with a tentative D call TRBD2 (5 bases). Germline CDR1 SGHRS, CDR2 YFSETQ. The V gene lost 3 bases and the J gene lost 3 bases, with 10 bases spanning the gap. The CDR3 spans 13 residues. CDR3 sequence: CASSSVTSYEQYF. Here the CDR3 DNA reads TGCGCCAGCAGCTCCGTCACTAGCTACGAGCAGTACTTC. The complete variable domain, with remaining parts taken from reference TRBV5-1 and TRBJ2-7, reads KAGVTQTPRYLIKTRGQQVTLSCSPISGHRSVSWYQQTPGQGLQFLFEYFSETQRNKGNFPGRFSGRQFSNSRSEMNVSTLELGDSALYLCASSSVTSYEQYFGPGTRLTVT.

CDR3 region: CASSLGTSGFYSYEQYF. CDR3 nucleotide sequence: TGTGCCAGCAGCTTAGGGACTAGCGGGTTCTACTCCTACGAGCAGTACTTC. The gene calls are TRBV11-2 and TRBJ2-7, with 11 bases lining up with TRBD2. The CDR3 contains 17 residues. V dropped 1 base and J dropped 0; count of bases not matched to a gene: 5. CDR1 SGHAT and CDR2 FQNNGV come from the germline V gene.

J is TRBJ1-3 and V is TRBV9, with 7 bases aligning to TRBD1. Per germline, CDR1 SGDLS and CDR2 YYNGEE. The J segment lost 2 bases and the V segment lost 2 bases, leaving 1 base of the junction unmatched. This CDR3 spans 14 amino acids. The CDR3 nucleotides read TGTGCCAGCAGCGTTCAGGGGGCTGGAAACACCATATATTTT. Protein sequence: CASSVQGAGNTIYF. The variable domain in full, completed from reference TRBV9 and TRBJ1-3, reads DSGVTQTPKHLITATGQRVTLRCSPRSGDLSVYWYQQSLDQGLQFLIQYYNGEERAKGNILERFSAQQFPDLHSELNLSSLELGDSALYFCASSVQGAGNTIYFGEGSWLTVV.

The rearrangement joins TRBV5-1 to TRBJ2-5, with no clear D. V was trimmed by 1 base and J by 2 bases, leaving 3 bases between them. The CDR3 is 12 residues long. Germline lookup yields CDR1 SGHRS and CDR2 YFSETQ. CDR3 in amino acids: CASSLSQETQYF. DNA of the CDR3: TGCGCCAGCAGCTTGTCACAAGAGACCCAGTACTTC.

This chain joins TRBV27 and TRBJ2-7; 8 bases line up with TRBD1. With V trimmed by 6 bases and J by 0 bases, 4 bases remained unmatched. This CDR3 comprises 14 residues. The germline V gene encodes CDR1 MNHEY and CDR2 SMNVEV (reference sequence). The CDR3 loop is CASSRDRISYEQYF. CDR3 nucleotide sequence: TGTGCCAGCAGCCGGGACAGGATCTCCTACGAGCAGTACTTC.